The 8 T cell receptor beta chains given below trace back to one sample, sequenced in a study of chemoradiotherapy in HPV16-positive cancers. Repertoires were generated with immunoSEQ multiplex PCR, while TCRdb's copy carries only in-frame clones and drops some. The data contain roughly 16,000 clones, approximately 79% of them singletons. This sample was gathered from a patient who underwent chemoradiotherapy. The source is a human donor with HPV-associated anogenital cancer.

The chain links TRBV27 to TRBJ1-1; the D is unclear. Germline CDR1 MNHEY, CDR2 SMNVEV (reference sequence). CDR3 length equals 11 residues. Between the trimmed V and J ends, which lost 6 bases and 3 bases, there was a span of 5 bases. DNA of the CDR3: TGTGCCAGCAGGGGGTACACTGAAGCTTTCTTT. Encoded protein: CASRGYTEAFF.

V is TRBV4-3 and J is TRBJ2-2, with a possible D match to TRBD1 (5 bases). The V end was cut by 4 bases, the J end by 4 bases, with 16 bases between. The CDR3 length is 16 residues. CDR1 is LGHNA, CDR2 YSLEER, per germline. CDR3 coding DNA: TGCGCCAGCAGCCCCCTAAGGCAGGGTGGCACCGGGGAGCTGTTTTTT. Translating gives CASSPLRQGGTGELFF.

The chain has TRBV5-1 and TRBJ2-7; D gene uncertain. V was shortened by 0 bases and J by 3 bases, with 7 bases between the two germline ends. Germline V gene data show CDR1 as SGHRS and CDR2 as YFSETQ. The CDR3 is 13 residues long. The DNA for the CDR3 is TGCGCCAGCAGCTTGGAAGGGAACTACGAGCAGTACTTC. Translating it yields CASSLEGNYEQYF.

The V gene is TRBV14, the J gene TRBJ2-3, with TRBD2 identical over 9 bases. The CDR3 has 15 amino acids. Trimming took 1 base from V and 5 from J; bases not matched to a gene: 4. Germline lookup yields CDR1 SGHDN and CDR2 FVKESK. The CDR3 is CASSQGLAAGDTQYF. The CDR3 DNA is TGTGCCAGCAGCCAAGGACTAGCGGCAGGAGATACGCAGTATTTT.

The gene calls are TRBV19 and TRBJ1-4, with a possible D match to TRBD1 (6 bases). Trimming removed 3 bases at V and 3 bases at J, with 8 bases between. Germline CDR1 LNHDA, CDR2 SQIVND (reference sequence). The length of the CDR3 is 14 residues. The CDR3 region is CASSIGGANEKLFF. CDR3 in DNA: TGTGCCAGTAGTATCGGGGGCGCTAATGAAAAACTGTTTTTT.

The chain combines TRBV30 with TRBJ1-6, with D tentatively TRBD1 (5 bases). Trimming removed 5 bases from V and 6 bases from J, with 14 bases in between. CDR1 is GTSNPN and CDR2 is SVGIG in the germline V gene (reference sequence). This CDR3 is built from 14 residues. DNA for the CDR3: TGTGCCTGGTCCCGGGACCAGGCTAATTCACCCCTCCACTTT. This encodes CAWSRDQANSPLHF.

The V call is TRBV4-3, the J call TRBJ2-7; TRBD1 aligns across 7 bases. J gave up 1 base and V 3 bases, and 9 bases lay outside the gene matches. CDR1 and CDR2 (germline): LGHNA, YSLEER. This CDR3 spans 16 amino acids. The CDR3 sequence is CASSQIWDRMSYEQYF. CDR3 in DNA: TGCGCCAGCAGCCAGATCTGGGACAGAATGTCCTACGAGCAGTACTTC.

This clone was found once. The rearrangement joins TRBV7-2 to TRBJ2-1; maybe TRBD1 (6 bases). Germline CDR1 reads SGHTA; CDR2 reads FQGNSA. The ends were cut back, 5 bases at V and 4 bases at J, with 15 bases in the middle. The CDR3 consists of 15 residues. The CDR3 region is CASSRASTGYNEQFF. Written as DNA, the CDR3 is TGTGCCAGCAGCCGGGCTTCAACAGGGTACAATGAGCAGTTCTTC.